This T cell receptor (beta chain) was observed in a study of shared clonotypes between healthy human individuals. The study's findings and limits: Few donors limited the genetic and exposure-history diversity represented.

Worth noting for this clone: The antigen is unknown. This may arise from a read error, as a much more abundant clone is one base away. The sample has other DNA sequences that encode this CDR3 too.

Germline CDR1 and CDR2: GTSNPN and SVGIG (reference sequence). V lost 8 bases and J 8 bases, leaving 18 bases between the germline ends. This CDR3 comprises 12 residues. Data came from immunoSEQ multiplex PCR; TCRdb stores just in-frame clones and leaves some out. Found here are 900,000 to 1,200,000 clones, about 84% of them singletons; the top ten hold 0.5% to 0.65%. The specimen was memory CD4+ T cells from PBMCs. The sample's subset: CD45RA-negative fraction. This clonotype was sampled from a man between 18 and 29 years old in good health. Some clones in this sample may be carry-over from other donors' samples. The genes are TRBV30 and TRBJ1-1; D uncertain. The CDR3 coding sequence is TGTGCCCAATCTGCGGGGTTAACCGAAGCTTTCTTT. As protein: CAQSAGLTEAFF.